The source of this T cell receptor beta chain is a study of blood T cells in healthy people across ages. General study findings and limits: Per million T cells, the diversity of TCR beta decreased roughly linearly as age advanced.

This clonotype has ten or more counts. The antigen is unknown. Whenever a sample was processed, at least 7 million PBMCs were isolated. A second about 6 to 11 cycle PCR used barcoded and J-beta primers. Each cDNA molecule was tagged by a template-switch adaptor with 12 random nucleotides. Each of the samples gave a minimum of 2.5 million paired-end reads that contained CDR3. TCRdb re-derived calls from the 5' RACE reads in MiXCR, one entry per CDR3 protein. The repertoire includes roughly 1,500,000 distinct CDR3 sequences, around 39% of them detected once, and under 8% sits in the top ten. The germline V and J ends were trimmed by 0 bases and 3 bases, with 12 bases remaining between them. The germline CDR1 and CDR2 sequences are SQVTM and ANQGSEA. The CDR3 has 14 amino acids.

The rearrangement uses TRBV29-1 and TRBJ2-7; D is tentatively TRBD1 or TRBD2 (5 bases each). The sample consisted of blood. This sequence was found in a woman between 18 and 29 years old in good health. The CDR3 DNA reads as TGCAGCGTTGAAGACCCCGGGACCGGCTACGAGCAGTACTTC. Encoded protein: CSVEDPGTGYEQYF.